A single sample gave rise to the 25 T cell receptor beta chains below, sequenced in a study of graft-versus-host responses after intestinal transplantation (dated by TCRdb to the early 2020s). No antigens are known for them. Read against the paper, the sample's time point label means: cells obtained before transplantation from donor or recipient. The method behind the library was the immunoSEQ multiplex PCR assay. The table comes from immuneACCESS by way of TCRdb, which keeps in-frame sequences with V and J called. Part of the clones is missing from these tables; in studies checked, under half for an unresolved V gene and the rest for unknown reasons. This sample lists 80,000 to 90,000 clones; approximately 92% were detected once. The ten largest make up less than 0.4% of the sample. The input for sequencing was unstimulated CD4+ T cells sorted from spleen or lymph node cells, taken before intestinal transplant. Receptors originate from a human donor who received an intestinal transplant.

J is TRBJ1-2 and V is TRBV6-5; tentatively, D is TRBD1 (5 bases). V was trimmed by 5 bases and J by 8 bases, leaving 15 bases between them. Germline lookup yields CDR1 MNHEY and CDR2 SVGAGI. This CDR3 spans 13 amino acids. CDR3 protein: CASSTGQGGGYTF. CDR3 DNA sequence: TGTGCCAGCAGTACCGGGCAGGGAGGCGGCTACACCTTC.

The chain joins TRBV7-9 to TRBJ2-3; 8 bases are a match to TRBD2. The CDR3 is made up of 14 amino acids. Unmatched junction bases numbered 2, after V lost 3 bases and J lost 3 bases. Germline-derived CDR1 and CDR2 are SEHNR and FQNEAQ (reference sequence). CDR3 coding DNA: TGTGCCAGCAGCTTTCGACTAGCGACAGATACGCAGTATTTT. Amino acids: CASSFRLATDTQYF. The full variable domain, rest sourced from reference TRBV7-9 and TRBJ2-3, is DTGVSQNPRHKITKRGQNVTFRCDPISEHNRLYWYRQTLGQGPEFLTYFQNEAQLEKSRLLSDRFSAERPKGSFSTLEIQRTEQGDSAMYLCASSFRLATDTQYFGPGTRLTVL.

Points on this clone: This specimen includes other DNA sequences encoding the same CDR3. V and J are TRBV5-1 and TRBJ1-3; D is perhaps TRBD1 (6 bases). Trimming took off 0 bases at V and 4 bases at J, with 8 bases between the two ends. CDR1 is SGHRS, CDR2 YFSETQ, per germline. This CDR3 has 14 residues. The CDR3 DNA sequence: TGCGCCAGCAGCTTGGAGGGGGTAGGAAACACCATATATTTT. It specifies CASSLEGVGNTIYF.

This chain connects TRBV5-1 to TRBJ1-3; D call uncertain. The V and J ends lost 5 bases and 5 bases respectively, with 17 bases between them. The CDR3 runs to 15 residues. Germline loops: CDR1 SGHRS, CDR2 YFSETQ. The CDR3 DNA follows: TGCGCCAGCAGTCGTCCGGAGGAGGAGAGAAACACCATATATTTT. Protein product: CASSRPEEERNTIYF.

The gene calls are TRBV4-2 and TRBJ2-1; 11 bases map to TRBD2. Germline V gene sequence: CDR1 LGHNA, CDR2 YNFKEQ. The CDR3 is 16 amino acids. J lost 4 bases, V lost 0 bases, and 2 bases had no gene match. The CDR3 coding sequence is TGTGCCAGCAGCCAAGAGGGACTAGCGGATTACAATGAGCAGTTCTTC. It is translated as CASSQEGLADYNEQFF.

The V gene is TRBV28, the J gene TRBJ2-3, with TRBD2 as a possible D gene (6 bases). Deletions cut 6 bases from V and 3 bases from J, with 16 bases between. Germline CDR1 MDHEN, CDR2 SYDVKM. The CDR3 totals 15 residues. The CDR3 is CASSLGSWGTDTQYF. The CDR3 nucleotides read TGTGCCAGCAGCCTCGGGAGTTGGGGGACAGATACGCAGTATTTT.

The chain employs TRBV27 and TRBJ2-2; 10 positions agree with TRBD1. The ends lost 4 bases at V and 6 bases at J; junction bases unmatched: 11. This CDR3 spans 17 amino acids. Looked up from germline, CDR1 is MNHEY and CDR2 is SMNVEV (reference sequence). The CDR3 DNA reads as TGTGCCAGCAGTTCCGTGGGGTGGGACAGGGGTCCCGGGGAGCTGTTTTTT. It codes for CASSSVGWDRGPGELFF.

This rearrangement joins TRBV21-1 to TRBJ2-7; the table's TRBD1 call for D was not verified on the DNA. TRBV21-1 is tagged as a pseudogene. The CDR3 is made up of 13 amino acids. In DNA, the CDR3 is TGTGCCAGCAGCAAAGTAGGGGACAGGCCGCAGTACTTC. Translation gives CASSKVGDRPQYF.

The V gene is TRBV28, the J gene TRBJ2-3; 7 bases align to TRBD1. This CDR3 region has 14 residues. From germline, CDR1 is MDHEN and CDR2 SYDVKM. The J segment lost 8 bases and the V segment lost 3 bases, leaving 8 bases of the junction unmatched. The CDR3 DNA sequence: TGTGCCAGCAGTTTCTCTCAATCAGGGGGTACGCAGTATTTT. Protein product: CASSFSQSGGTQYF. Complete variable domain (other parts from reference TRBV28 and TRBJ2-3): DVKVTQSSRYLVKRTGEKVFLECVQDMDHENMFWYRQDPGLGLRLIYFSYDVKMKEKGDIPEGYSVSREKKERFSLILESASTNQTSMYLCASSFSQSGGTQYFGPGTRLTVL.

J is TRBJ2-2 and V is TRBV9; 7 nucleotides match TRBD2. The V gene's germline CDR1 is SGDLS and CDR2 YYNGEE. This CDR3 spans 15 amino acids. The J segment lost 1 base and the V segment lost 3 bases, leaving 3 bases of the junction unmatched. CDR3 DNA sequence: TGTGCCAGCAGCGGGGGGGGTTTGAACACCGGGGAGCTGTTTTTT. As protein: CASSGGGLNTGELFF.

V gene TRBV5-6 combines with J gene TRBJ2-2, with 10 positions matching TRBD1. This CDR3 has 16 residues. V was pared by 1 base and J by 4 bases, with 4 bases of the junction left unmatched. Looked up from germline, CDR1 is SGHDT and CDR2 is YYEEEE. The CDR3 reads CASSLTWTGGTGELFF. CDR3 DNA: TGTGCCAGCAGCTTGACCTGGACAGGGGGCACCGGGGAGCTGTTTTTT.

To note about this clone: Since the CDR3 does not end with the conserved phenylalanine or tryptophan, this likely comes from a read error. The chain links TRBV5-1 to TRBJ1-2, with a tentative D call TRBD1 (5 bases). V was trimmed by 4 bases and J by 3 bases, leaving 10 bases between them. CDR3 length: 13 residues. Germline CDR1 is SGHRS and CDR2 is YFSETQ. CDR3: CASSLDRYYGYTL. The CDR3 DNA sequence: TGCGCCAGCAGCCTAGACAGATACTATGGCTACACCCTC.

J is TRBJ2-3 and V is TRBV2; 9 bases align to TRBD1. Germline values: CDR1 SNHLY, CDR2 FYNNEI. This CDR3 spans 13 amino acids. The junction had 1 base not matched to a gene; V was cut back by 6 bases and J by 3 bases. The CDR3 reads CASRDRGTDTQYF. The DNA for the CDR3 is TGTGCCAGCAGGGACAGGGGAACAGATACGCAGTATTTT.

V usage is TRBV7-7 and J usage is TRBJ2-1, with TRBD2 matching 9 bases. The CDR3 totals 18 residues. V shed 1 base, J shed 8 bases, and the junction held 15 bases outside the gene matches. Germline V gives CDR1 SSHAT, CDR2 FNYEAQ (reference sequence). Here the CDR3 DNA reads TGTGCCAGCAGCTTAGAATTGGTTGGGTCTAGCGGGAACCATGAGCAGTTCTTC. Translating it yields CASSLELVGSSGNHEQFF. The whole variable domain, filled in from reference TRBV7-7 and TRBJ2-1, reads GAGVSQSPRYKVTKRGQDVTLRCDPISSHATLYWYQQALGQGPEFLTYFNYEAQPDKSGLPSDRFSAERPEGSISTLTIQRTEQRDSAMYRCASSLELVGSSGNHEQFFGPGTRLTVL.

The rearrangement joins TRBV12-5 to TRBJ2-1; TRBD1 is a possible D gene (6 bases). Germline assignment: CDR1 LGHNT and CDR2 FRNRAP. The CDR3 extends over 12 amino acids. Trimming removed 2 bases at V and 7 bases at J, with 6 bases between. The CDR3 bases are TGTGCTAGTGGTTTGACAGGGAATGAGCAGTTCTTC. Its translation is CASGLTGNEQFF.

The V gene is TRBV6-6, the J gene TRBJ1-1, with D unclear. Germline loops: CDR1 MNHNY, CDR2 SVGAGI (reference sequence). V was shortened by 0 bases and J by 5 bases, with 13 bases between the two germline ends. This CDR3 contains 15 residues. The CDR3 spells CASSYSRGGWTEAFF. The DNA for the CDR3 is TGTGCCAGCAGTTACTCCCGGGGAGGATGGACTGAAGCTTTCTTT.

The rearrangement links TRBV7-6 to TRBJ1-3; D call uncertain. CDR1 and CDR2 from the germline V gene are SGHVS and FNYEAQ. V shed 5 bases and J shed 8 bases, with 13 bases lying between them. The CDR3 consists of 13 residues. In DNA form, the CDR3 reads TGTGCCAGCAGCCCGCGGGCCGGGGACACCATATATTTT. Amino acid sequence: CASSPRAGDTIYF.

The gene calls are TRBV19 and TRBJ1-4, with D unresolved. V was trimmed by 5 bases and J by 0 bases, leaving 4 bases between them. The V gene's germline CDR1 is LNHDA and CDR2 SQIVND (reference sequence). The CDR3 runs to 13 residues. CDR3 region: CASSEATNEKLFF. The CDR3 DNA is TGTGCCAGTAGTGAAGCAACTAATGAAAAACTGTTTTTT.

The V call is TRBV7-8, the J call TRBJ2-7, with a weak D call TRBD1 (5 bases). The CDR3 loop spans 12 amino acids. V dropped 5 bases and J dropped 5 bases, with 10 bases sitting between them. Germline CDR1 reads SGHVS; CDR2 reads FQNEAQ. CDR3 sequence (DNA): TGTGCCAGCAGCCCCGCAGGGCACGAGCAGTACTTC. As protein: CASSPAGHEQYF.

The chain is built from TRBV5-4 and TRBJ1-1; the D gene is possibly TRBD1 (5 bases). This CDR3 is built from 14 residues. Trimming took 4 bases from V and 5 from J, leaving 15 bases between them. Germline V lookup: CDR1 SGHNT, CDR2 YYREEE (reference sequence). CDR3 coding DNA: TGTGCCAGCAGCCCGGCGGGGGGATGGACTGAAGCTTTCTTT. This gives the protein CASSPAGGWTEAFF.

This clone was detected once. The chain employs TRBV29-1 and TRBJ1-3, with a tentative D call TRBD1 (5 bases). Germline CDR1 and CDR2: SQVTM and ANQGSEA. The length of the CDR3 is 14 residues. With 6 bases removed from V and 2 bases from J, the gap between germline ends came to 14 bases. DNA for the CDR3: TGCAGCGTGGAATGGGGGAAAGCTGGAAACACCATATATTTT. This gives the protein CSVEWGKAGNTIYF.

This rearrangement joins TRBV28 to TRBJ1-5, with D possibly being TRBD1 (6 bases). V lost 3 bases, J lost 6 bases, and 15 bases lay in between. The CDR3 covers 15 residues. Germline CDR1 MDHEN, CDR2 SYDVKM. The CDR3 region has the DNA TGTGCCAGCAGTTTTGATGCCAGGGGTAGTCAGCCCCAGCATTTT. Translating gives CASSFDARGSQPQHF.

The chain links TRBV5-1 to TRBJ2-3; the D call may be TRBD1 or TRBD2 (5 bases each). The CDR3 has 17 amino acids. V lost 4 bases and J lost 0, with 18 bases in between. The germline V gene encodes CDR1 SGHRS and CDR2 YFSETQ. DNA of the CDR3: TGCGCCAGCAGCCTGGGACGGAGACTAAATAGCACAGATACGCAGTATTTT. It encodes CASSLGRRLNSTDTQYF.

The chain joins TRBV19 to TRBJ2-3, with D perhaps matching TRBD2 (6 bases). V was trimmed by 5 bases and J by 1 base, leaving 22 bases between them. The germline V gene encodes CDR1 LNHDA and CDR2 SQIVND (reference sequence). The CDR3 is 18 amino acids. The CDR3 sequence is CASSPNSRDLLRTDTQYF. The CDR3 nucleotides are TGTGCCAGTAGTCCTAATTCCCGGGACTTGCTACGCACAGATACGCAGTATTTT.

V is TRBV19 and J is TRBJ2-1; TRBD2 aligns across 11 bases. Per germline, CDR1 LNHDA and CDR2 SQIVND (reference sequence). The CDR3 contains 15 residues. J was trimmed by 8 bases and V by 6 bases; bases with no gene match: 9. CDR3 in DNA: TGTGCCAGTAGCGAACTCAAGGGACTAGCGGATGAGCAGTTCTTC. Its translation: CASSELKGLADEQFF.